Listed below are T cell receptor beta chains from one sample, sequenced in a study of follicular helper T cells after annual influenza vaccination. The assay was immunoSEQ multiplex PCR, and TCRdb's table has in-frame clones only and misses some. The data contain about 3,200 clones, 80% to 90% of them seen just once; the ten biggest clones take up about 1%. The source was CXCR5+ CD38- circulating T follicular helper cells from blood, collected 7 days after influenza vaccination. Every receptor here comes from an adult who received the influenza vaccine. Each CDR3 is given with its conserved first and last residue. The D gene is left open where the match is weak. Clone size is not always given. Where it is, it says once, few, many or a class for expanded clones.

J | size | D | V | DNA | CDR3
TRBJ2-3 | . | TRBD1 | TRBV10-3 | TGTGCCATCAGTTCAGGGGGCTTCGCAGATACGCAGTATTTT | CAISSGGFADTQYF
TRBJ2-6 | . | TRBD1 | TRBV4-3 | TGCGCCAGCAGCCCCCAGACAGGGGGCTCTGGGGCCAACGTCCTGACTTTC | CASSPQTGGSGANVLTF
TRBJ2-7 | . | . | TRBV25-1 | TGTGCCAGCAAGGGGTGGACAGAGTCCTACGAGCAGTACTTC | CASKGWTESYEQYF
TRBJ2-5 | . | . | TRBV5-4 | TGTGCCAGCAGCTGGGGGGCATTGGGGCAAGAGACCCAGTACTTC | CASSWGALGQETQYF
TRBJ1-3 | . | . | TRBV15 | TGTGCCACCAGCTTCGGGACCTCTGGAAACACCATATATTTT | CATSFGTSGNTIYF
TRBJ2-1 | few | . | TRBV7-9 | TGTGCCAGCAGCTTGACGGCCTCCTACAATGAGCAGTTCTTC | CASSLTASYNEQFF
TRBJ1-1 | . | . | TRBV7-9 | TGTGCCAGCACGGAGGGGGACACTGAAGCTTTCTTT | CASTEGDTEAFF
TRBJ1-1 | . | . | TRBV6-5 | TGTGCCAGCAGTTATGGGGCAGGGAGTACTGAAGCTTTCTTT | CASSYGAGSTEAFF
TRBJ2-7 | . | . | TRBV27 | TGTGCCAGCAGTTCACGAGGGTTCTTCGACGAGCAGTACTTC | CASSSRGFFDEQYF
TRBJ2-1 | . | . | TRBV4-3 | TGCGCCAGCAGCCCCCGGACTGTGTCCAATGAGCAGTTCTTC | CASSPRTVSNEQFF
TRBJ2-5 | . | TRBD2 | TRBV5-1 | TGCGCCAGCAGCTGGAACGGGGGGGTAGAGACCCAGTACTTC | CASSWNGGVETQYF
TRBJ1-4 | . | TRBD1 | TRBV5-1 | TGCGCCAGCAGCTTGAGGGGGACAGCAACTAATGAAAAACTGTTTTTT | CASSLRGTATNEKLFF
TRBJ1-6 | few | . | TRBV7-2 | TGTGCCAGCAGCTTAGCGCGAGGAGGGGGGTCACCCCTCCACTTT | CASSLARGGGSPLHF
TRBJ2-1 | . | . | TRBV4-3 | TGCGCCAGCAGCGCCAACGGCGGGGAGTCCTACAATGAGCAGTTCTTC | CASSANGGESYNEQFF
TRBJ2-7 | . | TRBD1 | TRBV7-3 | TGTGCCAGCAGCTTGGGGGGACAGGGGTACGAGCAGTACTTC | CASSLGGQGYEQYF
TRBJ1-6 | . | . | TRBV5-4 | TGTGCCAGCAGCTTAACAGGGAGATTAAATTCACCCCTCCACTTT | CASSLTGRLNSPLHF
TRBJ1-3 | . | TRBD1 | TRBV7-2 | TGTGCCAGCAGCTGGGACAGCAGCTCTGGAAACACCATATATTTT | CASSWDSSSGNTIYF
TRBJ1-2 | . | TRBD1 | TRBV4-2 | TGTGCCAGCAGCCAAGACCTCATGGCAGGGGGTTATGGCTACACCTTC | CASSQDLMAGGYGYTF
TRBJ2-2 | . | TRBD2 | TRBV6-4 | TGTGCCAGCAGCGAGACTAGCGGGAACACCGGGGAGCTGTTTTTT | CASSETSGNTGELFF
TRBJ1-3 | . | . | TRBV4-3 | TGCGCCAGCAGCCAATCCCGGAACACCATATATTTT | CASSQSRNTIYF
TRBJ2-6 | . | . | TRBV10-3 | TGTGCCATCAGTGGCTCGGCCTTCTCTGGGGCCAACGTCCTGACTTTC | CAISGSAFSGANVLTF
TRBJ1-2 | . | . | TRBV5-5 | TGTGCCAGCAGCTCTTGGACGACATCGAACTATGGCTACACCTTC | CASSSWTTSNYGYTF
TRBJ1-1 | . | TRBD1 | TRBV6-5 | TGTGCCAGCAGTTACGGACAGGGGCGGACTGAAGCTTTCTTT | CASSYGQGRTEAFF
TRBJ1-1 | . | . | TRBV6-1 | TGTGCCAGCAGGGAGACAGAGAACACTGAAGCTTTCTTT | CASRETENTEAFF
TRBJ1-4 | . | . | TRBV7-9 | TGTGCCAGCAGCTTTATCGCAGGGGAAAAACTGTTTTTT | CASSFIAGEKLFF
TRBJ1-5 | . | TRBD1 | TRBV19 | TGTGCCAGTATGACAGGGGGCGGTTATCAGCCCCAGCATTTT | CASMTGGGYQPQHF
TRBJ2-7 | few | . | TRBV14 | TGTGCCAGCAGCCAAGCTCGCTACGAGCAGTACTTC | CASSQARYEQYF
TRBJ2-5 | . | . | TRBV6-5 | TGTGCCAGCAGTTACTATTTGGGGGGCGGGGAGACCCAGTACTTC | CASSYYLGGGETQYF
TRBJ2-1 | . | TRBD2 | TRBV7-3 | TGTGCCAGCAGCTCTGGGACTACTGATGAGCAGTTCTTC | CASSSGTTDEQFF
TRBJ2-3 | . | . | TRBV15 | TGTGCCACCAGCAGAGATCATGAGGACCCGCAGTATTTT | CATSRDHEDPQYF
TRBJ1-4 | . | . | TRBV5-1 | TGCGCCAGCAGCGACGGGACGGCGGAAAAACTGTTTTTT | CASSDGTAEKLFF
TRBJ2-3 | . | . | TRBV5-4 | TGTGCCAGCAGCTTGGATCAGCGGAGCACAGATACGCAGTATTTT | CASSLDQRSTDTQYF
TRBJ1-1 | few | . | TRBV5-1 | TGCGCCAGCAGCTTGATGGGGGACACTGAAGCTTTCTTT | CASSLMGDTEAFF
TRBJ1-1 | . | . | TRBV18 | TGTGCCAGCTCACCAAGGGGGGACGAAGCTTTCTTT | CASSPRGDEAFF
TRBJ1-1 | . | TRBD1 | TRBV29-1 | TGCAGCGTACACAGGGGCTCGAACACTGAAGCTTTCTTT | CSVHRGSNTEAFF
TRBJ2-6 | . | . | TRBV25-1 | TGTGCCAGCAGTGTTACGGCAGTGGGGGCCAACGTCCTGACTTTC | CASSVTAVGANVLTF
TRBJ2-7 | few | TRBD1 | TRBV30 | TGTGCCTGGAGCCCCTGGGACAGGGTATCCTACGAGCAGTACTTC | CAWSPWDRVSYEQYF
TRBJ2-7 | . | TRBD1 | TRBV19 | TGTGCCAGCAGTTACAGGGGGAGCTCCTACGAGCAGTACTTC | CASSYRGSSYEQYF
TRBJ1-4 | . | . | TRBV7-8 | TGTGCCAGCAGGACGGGGAGCTCTACTAATGAAAAACTGTTTTTT | CASRTGSSTNEKLFF
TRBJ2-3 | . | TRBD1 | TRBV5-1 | TGCGCCAGCAGCTTTGGGGACAGGGTCGGGACAGATACGCAGTATTTT | CASSFGDRVGTDTQYF
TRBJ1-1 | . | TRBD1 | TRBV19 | TGTGCCAGCTACCGGGACAGAAAGACACACACTGAAGCTTTCTTT | CASYRDRKTHTEAFF
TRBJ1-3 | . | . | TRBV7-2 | TGTGCCAGCAGCGGGGTCTCTGGAAACACCATATATTTT | CASSGVSGNTIYF
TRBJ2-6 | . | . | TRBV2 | TGTGCCAGCAGTGTAATGAGGTCTGGGGCCAACGTCCTGACTTTC | CASSVMRSGANVLTF
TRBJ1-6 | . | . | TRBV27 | TGTGCCATTACAGGGTTAGGTCCCTATAATTCACCCCTCCACTTT | CAITGLGPYNSPLHF
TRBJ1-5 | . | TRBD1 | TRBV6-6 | TGTGCCAGCAGACCACGGGACAGGGGAGGGCAGCCCCAGCATTTT | CASRPRDRGGQPQHF
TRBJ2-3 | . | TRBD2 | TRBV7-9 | TGTGCCAGCAGCCCCGGGACTAGGGTAGATACGCAGTATTTT | CASSPGTRVDTQYF
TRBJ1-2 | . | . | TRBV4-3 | TGCGCCAGCAGCCAAACACAGGGTAACTATGGCTACACCTTC | CASSQTQGNYGYTF
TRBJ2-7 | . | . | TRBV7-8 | TGTGCCAGCAGCTTCAATCTAGCGCGGGAGCAGTACTTC | CASSFNLAREQYF
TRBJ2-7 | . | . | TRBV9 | TGTGCCAGCAGCTTAGGGACTGACTGGAACGAGCAGTACTTC | CASSLGTDWNEQYF
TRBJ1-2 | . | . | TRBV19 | TGTGCCAGTAGTAACCAAGACAGTCTCTATGGCTACACCTTC | CASSNQDSLYGYTF
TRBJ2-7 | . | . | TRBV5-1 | TGCGCCAGCAGCTTGGTCGGGATCTCCTACGAGCAGTACTTC | CASSLVGISYEQYF
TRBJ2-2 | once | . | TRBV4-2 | TGTGCCAGCAGCCCTGTGGGTGGAGATGGGGAGCTGTTTTTT | CASSPVGGDGELFF
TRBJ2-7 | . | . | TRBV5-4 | TGTGCCAGCAGCCGCGGACAGAACCTGGCCTACGAGCAGTACTTC | CASSRGQNLAYEQYF
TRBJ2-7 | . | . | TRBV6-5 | TGTGCCAGCCTAGACCGGCCGGACAGACCCTACGAGCAGTACTTC | CASLDRPDRPYEQYF